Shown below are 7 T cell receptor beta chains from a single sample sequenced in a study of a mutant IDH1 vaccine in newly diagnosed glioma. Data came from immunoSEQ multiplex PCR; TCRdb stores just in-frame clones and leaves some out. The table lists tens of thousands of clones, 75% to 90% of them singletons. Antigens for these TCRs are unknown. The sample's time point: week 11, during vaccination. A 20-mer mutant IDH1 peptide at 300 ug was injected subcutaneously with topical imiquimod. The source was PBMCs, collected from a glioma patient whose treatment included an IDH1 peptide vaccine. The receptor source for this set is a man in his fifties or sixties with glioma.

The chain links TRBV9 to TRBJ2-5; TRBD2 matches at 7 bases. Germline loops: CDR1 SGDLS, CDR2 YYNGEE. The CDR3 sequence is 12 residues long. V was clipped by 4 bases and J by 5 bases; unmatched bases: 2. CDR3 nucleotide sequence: TGTGCCAGCAGCCCCGGGAGGGAGACCCAGTACTTC. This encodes CASSPGRETQYF.

The DNA for the CDR3 is TGTGCCAGCAGTTCCCCGAGTGACGAGCAGTACTTC. It translates to CASSSPSDEQYF. This chain links TRBV7-9 with TRBJ2-7; D unclear. Germline CDR1 is SEHNR and CDR2 is FQNEAQ (reference sequence). The V end was cut by 6 bases, the J end by 5 bases, with 11 bases between. CDR3 length: 12 amino acids.

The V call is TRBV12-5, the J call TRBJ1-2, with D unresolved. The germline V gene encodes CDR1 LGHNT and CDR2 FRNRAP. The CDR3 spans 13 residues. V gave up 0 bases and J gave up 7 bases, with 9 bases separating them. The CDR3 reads CASGLVGGFGYTF. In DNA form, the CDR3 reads TGTGCTAGTGGTTTGGTAGGAGGATTTGGCTACACCTTC.

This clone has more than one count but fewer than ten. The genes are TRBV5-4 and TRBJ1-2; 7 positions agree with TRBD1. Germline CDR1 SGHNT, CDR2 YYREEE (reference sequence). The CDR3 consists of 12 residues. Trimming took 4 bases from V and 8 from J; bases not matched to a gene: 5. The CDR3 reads CASSRDRDGYTF. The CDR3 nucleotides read TGTGCCAGCAGCAGGGACAGAGACGGCTACACCTTC.

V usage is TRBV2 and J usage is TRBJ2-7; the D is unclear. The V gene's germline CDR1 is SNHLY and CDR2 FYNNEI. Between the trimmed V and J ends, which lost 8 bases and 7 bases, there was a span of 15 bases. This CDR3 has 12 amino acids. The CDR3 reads CASLTDLWEQYF. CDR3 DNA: TGTGCCAGCTTAACCGATTTGTGGGAGCAGTACTTC.

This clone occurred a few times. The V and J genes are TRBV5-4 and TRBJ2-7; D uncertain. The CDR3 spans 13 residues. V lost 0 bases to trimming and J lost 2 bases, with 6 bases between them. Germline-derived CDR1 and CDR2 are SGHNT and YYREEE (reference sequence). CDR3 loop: CASSLENPYEQYF. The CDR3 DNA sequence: TGTGCCAGCAGCTTGGAAAACCCCTACGAGCAGTACTTC.

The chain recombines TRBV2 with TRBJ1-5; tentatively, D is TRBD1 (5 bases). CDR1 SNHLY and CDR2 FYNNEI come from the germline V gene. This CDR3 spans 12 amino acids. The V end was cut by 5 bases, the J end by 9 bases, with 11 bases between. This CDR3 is CASSIITGPQHF. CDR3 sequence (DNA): TGTGCCAGCAGTATTATCACAGGGCCCCAGCATTTT.